The 15 T cell receptor beta chains given below trace back to one sample, sequenced in a study of PD-L1 blockade in urothelial cancer. Described time point: peripheral blood 6 weeks after treatment start. TCRdb's table, derived via immunoSEQ multiplex PCR, lists solely in-frame clones and lacks some. The sample holds 40,000 to 60,000 clones, roughly 80% seen once. Sequences were derived from PBMCs, sampled around atezolizumab (anti-PD-L1) treatment. The source of these receptors is a man in his 70s with urothelial cancer.

In this sample, this clone turned up a few times. The genes are TRBV6-6 and TRBJ1-2; TRBD1 matches 9 bases. J was trimmed by 2 bases and V by 6 bases; bases with no gene match: 10. The CDR3 runs 16 residues. The V gene's germline CDR1 is MNHNY and CDR2 SVGAGI (reference sequence). In DNA form, the CDR3 reads TGTGCCAGCAGGACAAGGACAGGGGACCCCAACTATGGCTACACCTTC. Its translation is CASRTRTGDPNYGYTF.

V usage is TRBV9 and J usage is TRBJ1-3; 7 bases are shared with TRBD1. CDR3 length: 15 residues. With 0 bases clipped from V and 2 bases from J, the junction kept 2 bases outside the gene matches. CDR1 and CDR2 (germline): SGDLS, YYNGEE. CDR3 amino acids: CASSVGQGTGNTIYF. The CDR3 DNA reads TGTGCCAGCAGCGTAGGACAGGGAACTGGAAACACCATATATTTT.

V gene TRBV6-5 combines with J gene TRBJ1-3; a weak D match, TRBD1 (6 bases). The CDR3 has 15 residues. Germline values: CDR1 MNHEY, CDR2 SVGAGI. The V end was cut by 6 bases, the J end by 1 base, with 13 bases between. CDR3 in DNA: TGTGCCAGCAGCAAATCAGGGGTTTCTGGAAACACCATATATTTT. It codes for CASSKSGVSGNTIYF.

The chain employs TRBV5-1 and TRBJ1-3, with a possible D match to TRBD1 (5 bases). V was shortened by 4 bases and J by 2 bases, with 10 bases between the two germline ends. The CDR3 is 14 amino acids. Looked up from germline, CDR1 is SGHRS and CDR2 is YFSETQ. The CDR3 DNA reads TGCGCCAGCAGCCCGACAGTTCCTGGAAACACCATATATTTT. Its protein is CASSPTVPGNTIYF.

The chain is built from TRBV29-1 and TRBJ2-2, with a weak D call TRBD2 (6 bases). The length of the CDR3 is 14 residues. Germline CDR1 and CDR2: SQVTM and ANQGSEA. V shed 2 bases and J shed 7 bases, with 14 bases lying between them. CDR3: CSVEPAGSGGELFF. CDR3 sequence (DNA): TGCAGCGTTGAACCCGCGGGGTCGGGCGGGGAGCTGTTTTTT.

The V call is TRBV6-4, the J call TRBJ2-2, with TRBD1 matching 9 bases. CDR1 is MRHNA, CDR2 SNTAGT, per germline. V gave up 6 bases and J gave up 5 bases; unmatched junction bases: 4. The CDR3 loop spans 14 amino acids. CDR3 residues: CASSPGQGTGELFF. CDR3 in DNA: TGTGCCAGCAGCCCGGGACAGGGTACCGGGGAGCTGTTTTTT.

CDR3 amino acids: CASRRPGTVRTEAFF. The DNA of the CDR3 is TGTGCCAGTAGACGTCCCGGGACAGTCAGGACTGAAGCTTTCTTT. The rearrangement joins TRBV28 to TRBJ1-1; 7 bases match TRBD1. Germline V gene data show CDR1 as MDHEN and CDR2 as SYDVKM. V was clipped by 9 bases and J by 5 bases; unmatched bases: 15. The CDR3 has 15 residues.

This rearrangement joins TRBV5-1 to TRBJ2-3, with D unclear. The CDR3 spans 13 residues. V gave up 4 bases and J gave up 4 bases, with 10 bases separating them. Germline assignment: CDR1 SGHRS and CDR2 YFSETQ. This CDR3 is CASSPGGPDTQYF. DNA of the CDR3: TGCGCCAGCAGCCCAGGTGGCCCAGATACGCAGTATTTT.

This clone was observed once. The junction departs from the called germline gene at one end, perhaps through a read error. The rearrangement uses TRBV7-7 and TRBJ2-1, with D possibly being TRBD2 (5 bases). CDR3 length equals 13 residues. CDR1 is SSHAT, CDR2 FNYEAQ, per germline (reference sequence). CDR3 amino acids: CASSFSRDDQPFF. Written as DNA, the CDR3 is TGTGCTAGCAGCTTTTCTCGGGATGACCAGCCGTTCTTC.

The chain employs TRBV4-1 and TRBJ2-1, with 10 bases identical to TRBD2. Per the germline V gene, CDR1 is MGHRA and CDR2 is YSYEKL. The J segment lost 1 base and the V segment lost 1 base, leaving 7 bases of the junction unmatched. The length of the CDR3 is 18 residues. The CDR3 DNA follows: TGCGCCAGCAGCCAAGGGCTAGCGGGAGTTTTGTCCTACAATGAGCAGTTCTTC. The encoded protein is CASSQGLAGVLSYNEQFF.

This clone was seen a handful of times. The V call is TRBV19, the J call TRBJ2-5; TRBD2 matches at 14 bases. Germline CDR1 reads LNHDA; CDR2 reads SQIVND (reference sequence). Trimming took 3 bases from V and 3 from J; bases not matched to a gene: 15. This CDR3 is 20 amino acids long. CDR3 protein: CASSIHPGLAGAGREETQYF. DNA for the CDR3: TGTGCCAGTAGTATTCACCCGGGACTAGCGGGAGCGGGCCGGGAAGAGACCCAGTACTTC.

This clone was found once. The genes are TRBV10-3 and TRBJ2-1, with a weak D call TRBD2 (6 bases). Per the germline V gene, CDR1 is ENHRY and CDR2 is SYGVKD. Between the trimmed V and J ends, which lost 2 bases and 9 bases, there was a span of 14 bases. The CDR3 has 14 residues. The CDR3 sequence is CAISEAGREGEQFF. CDR3 nucleotide sequence: TGTGCCATCAGTGAGGCCGGGCGGGAAGGTGAGCAGTTCTTC.

This clone showed up just a few times. The chain is built from TRBV6-5 and TRBJ1-2; D is ambiguous. The CDR3 runs 13 residues. Between the trimmed V and J ends, which lost 0 bases and 9 bases, there was a span of 11 bases. Germline CDR1 reads MNHEY; CDR2 reads SVGAGI. In DNA form, the CDR3 reads TGTGCCAGCAGTTACTCGACGGCAGGTCGCTACACCTTC. Translating it yields CASSYSTAGRYTF.

The chain has TRBV28 and TRBJ1-5, with 8 bases lining up with TRBD1. The germline V gene encodes CDR1 MDHEN and CDR2 SYDVKM. V lost 6 bases to trimming and J lost 7 bases; unmatched junction nucleotides: 8. The CDR3 runs 14 residues. CDR3 loop: CASSPGGAGQPQHF. CDR3 DNA: TGTGCCAGCAGCCCAGGGGGCGCGGGGCAGCCCCAGCATTTT.

The chain carries TRBV5-1 and TRBJ2-3; D unclear. The CDR3 length is 14 residues. Germline CDR1 and CDR2: SGHRS and YFSETQ. V gave up 0 bases and J gave up 6 bases, with 11 bases separating them. The CDR3 nucleotides read TGCGCCAGCAGCTTGGGACGGAGAGACGATACGCAGTATTTT. Its translation is CASSLGRRDDTQYF.